This TCR beta chain was captured in a study of blood T cell repertoires in COVID-19. About the study: Samples taken during acute and convalescent COVID-19 were collected in the United States, Italy and Spain. PBMCs, B-cell-depleted T cells, or T cells were the source of the cDNA or gDNA that made up the material.

Sequencing was performed with immunoSEQ multiplex PCR; in TCRdb, only in-frame clones are kept and a portion is missing. The repertoire holds about 260,000 clones, 85% to 90% seen once, with more than 4.5% in the top ten. This clone appeared a single time. V was shortened by 6 bases and J by 6 bases, with 24 bases between the two germline ends. Germline values: CDR1 MNHEY, CDR2 SVGEGT. CDR3 length: 17 residues. V usage is TRBV6-2 or TRBV6-3 and J usage is TRBJ2-1; D possibly corresponds to TRBD1 (6 bases). The specimen was peripheral blood. The TCR was taken from a woman in her fifties or sixties with COVID-19, enrolled during active disease. Here the CDR3 reads CASSSLIDRRAVNEQFF. The CDR3 DNA follows: TGTGCCAGCAGCTCGCTCATCGACAGGCGGGCTGTCAATGAGCAGTTCTTC.